This T cell receptor (beta chain) was captured by sequencing in a study of blood T cell repertoires in COVID-19 (dated by TCRdb to 2020 to 2021). In terms of the full investigation: Samples from collaborators originated in the United States, Italy and Spain and spanned both the acute and convalescent phases of COVID-19. Sample metadata almost always included a de-identified subject ID, COVID-19 status, age in years and sex. Subjects who had been exposed to COVID-19, were actively infected with it, or had recovered from it provided the deeply sampled blood TCRbeta repertoires that made up the dataset. Samples were obtained from the ongoing ImmuneRACE study (first 160 participants) and from some 1,300 subjects provided by 6 global collaborators. The material from the prospective study consisted of cDNA or gDNA derived from T cells, B-cell-depleted T cells, or PBMCs. The repertoires were made available in a free public database intended to serve as a resource for research on the immune response to SARS-CoV-2. Where available, HLA class I and class II types were taken from metadata supplied by the sample provider and were not determined by assay-based typing. General conclusions and limits of the study: Clinical and demographic metadata were provided uncurated, with the amount varying by source and participant.

This clone was seen a handful of times. It lacks a known antigen. The record has no base qualities; no much larger clone is one base away. Collaborating institutions collected whole blood in K2EDTA tubes following their own protocols. Collaborator samples were shipped for TCRbeta analysis as frozen whole blood, isolated PBMCs, or DNA extracted from either sample type. TCRbeta CDR3 regions were amplified from genomic DNA by means of the immunoSEQ Assay, a bias-controlled multiplex PCR. Processing in the source paper ran as follows. The number of nucleated cells in each sample was estimated by amplification of reference gene primers within the assay. To quantify the absolute abundance of each unique TCRbeta CDR3 rearrangement, sequence reads were collapsed and filtered. For each sample, productive Simpson clonality was calculated as the square root of Simpson's diversity index over productive rearrangements. TCRdb obtained this table from immuneACCESS and retained in-frame rearrangements with V and J assigned. These tables miss some clones; where compared with another copy, unresolved V genes account for less than half of the shortfall, and the remainder is unexplained. That table supplies the V and J calls and clone size; D and trimming were determined from the DNA. Counted in this sample were under 100,000 clones; 80% to 90% of them appeared once. The ten largest clones add up to 7.5% to 9.5% of the sample.

Clipping removes 4 bases from V and 8 bases from J, with 6 as the unmatched junction base count. The CDR3 has 13 amino acids, counting the end cysteine and phenylalanine. Just the 39-base CDR3 DNA is kept, in frame starting at base 1. From a lookup of the germline V gene, CDR1 and CDR2 are LGHNA and YNFKEQ. Source material: peripheral blood. The sequence joins TRBV4-2 to TRBJ1-2, with TRBD1 matching 8 junction bases. The source is a man aged 45-65 years with acute or convalescent COVID-19. At the DNA level, the sequence is TGTGCCAGCAGCCCCGGACAGGGTGAAGGCTACACCTTC. Translated, it reads CASSPGQGEGYTF.